This entry concerns a single T cell receptor (beta chain). Its antigen is undetermined. These data originate in a study of CD8 T cells in Susac syndrome. The multiple sclerosis controls, all treatment-naive patients, had relapsing-remitting disease that was stable or active. Reverse transcription used 0.5 to 1 ug RNA and random hexamers. Coverage of TCR beta CDR3 amplification by immunoSEQ multiplex PCR extended to 54 Vbeta and 13 Jbeta. MiXCR, run by TCRdb on the immunoSEQ multiplex PCR reads, gives a single entry per CDR3 protein. The sample lists roughly 130,000 distinct CDR3 sequences, around 94% occurring once. V shed 4 bases, J shed 4 bases, and the junction held 3 bases outside the gene matches. The CDR3 loop spans 13 amino acids. Study-level results: As the study acknowledged, the number of individuals in its TCR sequencing and HLA analysis was relatively small.

The receptor comes from a human donor with multiple sclerosis. The sequencing input was CD4+ T cells from PBMCs. The chain has TRBV12-3 or TRBV12-4 and TRBJ2-7; TRBD1 agrees at 8 bases. DNA for the CDR3: TGTGCCAGCAGTTCGGGGACAGGATACGAGCAGTACTTC. Translated, it gives CASSSGTGYEQYF.